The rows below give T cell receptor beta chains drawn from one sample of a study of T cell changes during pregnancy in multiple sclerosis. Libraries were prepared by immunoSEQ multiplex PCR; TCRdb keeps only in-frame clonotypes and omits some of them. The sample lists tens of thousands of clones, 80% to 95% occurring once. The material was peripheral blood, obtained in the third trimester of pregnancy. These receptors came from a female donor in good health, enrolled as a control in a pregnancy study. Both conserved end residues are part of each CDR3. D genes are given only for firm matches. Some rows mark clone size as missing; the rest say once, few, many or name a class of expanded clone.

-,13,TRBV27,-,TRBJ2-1,TGTGCCAGCAGTGGGACATCTGGGTTAGAGCAGTTCTTC,CASSGTSGLEQFF
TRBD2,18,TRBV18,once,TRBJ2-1,TGTGCCAGCTCACCACCCGGACTAGCGGGAGGACTATACAATGAGCAGTTCTTC,CASSPPGLAGGLYNEQFF
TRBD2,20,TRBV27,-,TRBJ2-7,TGTGCCAGCAGTTTATCGGGGGGGACTAGCGGGAGGGGAAGCTCCTACGAGCAGTACTTC,CASSLSGGTSGRGSSYEQYF
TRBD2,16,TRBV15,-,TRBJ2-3,TGTGCCACCAGCAGTCTGACTAGCGGGAGTTCAGATACGCAGTATTTT,CATSSLTSGSSDTQYF
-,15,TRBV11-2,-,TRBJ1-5,TGTGCCAGCAGCTTAAATAGGGGGAACAATCAGCCCCAGCATTTT,CASSLNRGNNQPQHF
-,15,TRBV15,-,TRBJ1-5,TGTGCCACCAGTCGGGGGGATAGCGTGGGTCAGCCCCAGCATTTT,CATSRGDSVGQPQHF
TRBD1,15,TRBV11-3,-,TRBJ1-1,TGTGCCAGCAGCCCACGGGACAGGGCCGTGTATGAAGCTTTCTTT,CASSPRDRAVYEAFF
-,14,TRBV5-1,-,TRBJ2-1,TGCGCCAGCAGTCCTAGACTAGCCTACAATGAGCAGTTCTTC,CASSPRLAYNEQFF
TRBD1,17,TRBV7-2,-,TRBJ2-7,TGTGCCAGCAGTCCAAGAGCGGACAGGGGTTCTTTCTACGAGCAGTACTTC,CASSPRADRGSFYEQYF
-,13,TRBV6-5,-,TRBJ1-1,TGTGCCAGCAGTTACTTAATGAACACTGAAGCTTTCTTT,CASSYLMNTEAFF
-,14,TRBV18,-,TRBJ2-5,TGTGCCAGCTCACCATCCGGGACACGGGAGACCCAGTACTTC,CASSPSGTRETQYF
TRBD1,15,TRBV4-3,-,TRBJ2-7,TGCGCCAGCAGCCGGCGGACAGGGGGAGGGTACGAGCAGTACTTC,CASSRRTGGGYEQYF
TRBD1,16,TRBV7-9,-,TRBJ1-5,TGTGCCAGCAGCCTTGGGACAGGGGGTAGCAATCAGCCCCAGCATTTT,CASSLGTGGSNQPQHF
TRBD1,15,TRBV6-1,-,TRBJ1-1,TGTGCCAGCAGGGGGAGGGACAGGGGGTTTGCTGAAGCTTTCTTT,CASRGRDRGFAEAFF
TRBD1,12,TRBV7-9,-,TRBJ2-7,TGTGCCAGCAGCAGGGACAGGGACGAGCAGTACTTC,CASSRDRDEQYF
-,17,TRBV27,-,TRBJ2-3,TGTGCCAGCAGTCCGCGGACTTACTCCTTGGGGACAGATACGCAGTATTTT,CASSPRTYSLGTDTQYF
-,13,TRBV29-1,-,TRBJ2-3,TGCAGCGTACGGACTGCAGTCACAGATACGCAGTATTTT,CSVRTAVTDTQYF
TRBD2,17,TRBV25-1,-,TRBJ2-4,TGTGCCAGCAGTGGGGCCGCACCGGGACTAGCACCAAACATTCAGTACTTC,CASSGAAPGLAPNIQYF
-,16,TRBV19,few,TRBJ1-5,TGTGCCAGTACTTGGGGCAGCCTTTATAGCAATCAGCCCCAGCATTTT,CASTWGSLYSNQPQHF
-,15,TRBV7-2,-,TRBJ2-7,TGTGCCAGCAGCGGGGGGGGGCGGGCAACCTACGAGCAGTACTTC,CASSGGGRATYEQYF
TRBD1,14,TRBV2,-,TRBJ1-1,TGTGCCAGCAGTAGACAGGGACCAAACACTGAAGCTTTCTTT,CASSRQGPNTEAFF
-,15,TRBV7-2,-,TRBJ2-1,TGTGCCAGCAGCTCACCCCCGGAGGCGATAAATGAGCAGTTCTTC,CASSSPPEAINEQFF
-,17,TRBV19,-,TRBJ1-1,TGTGCCAGTAGTATGGCGGGGTCGCGTACGAAGAACACTGAAGCTTTCTTT,CASSMAGSRTKNTEAFF
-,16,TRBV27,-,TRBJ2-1,TGTGCCAGCAGTTTATTCCAGGGTCCCCCCTACAATGAGCAGTTCTTC,CASSLFQGPPYNEQFF
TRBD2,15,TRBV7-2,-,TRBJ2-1,TGTGCCAGCAGCAACCTAGCGGGGGCCTACAATGAGCAGTTCTTC,CASSNLAGAYNEQFF
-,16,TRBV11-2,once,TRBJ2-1,TGTGCCAGCACCCTTAGTGGGGGGAGTACATACAATGAGCAGTTCTTC,CASTLSGGSTYNEQFF
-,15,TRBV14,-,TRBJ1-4,TGTGCCAGCAGCCATACAGGGACGCAGAATGAAAAACTGTTTTTT,CASSHTGTQNEKLFF
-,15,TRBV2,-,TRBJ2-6,TGTGCCAGCAGTGAATGGAGATCTGGGGCCAACGTCCTGACTTTC,CASSEWRSGANVLTF
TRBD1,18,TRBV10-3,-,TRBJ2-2,TGTGCCATCAGTGACTTGGGACAGGAAATCGGCCCGACCGAGCAGCTGTTTTTT,CAISDLGQEIGPTEQLFF
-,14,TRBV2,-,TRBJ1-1,TGTGCCAGCTGGATGGGGCAGACGAACACTGAAGCTTTCTTT,CASWMGQTNTEAFF
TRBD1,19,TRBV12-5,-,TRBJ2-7,TGTGCTAGTGGTTTGGTACAGTACAGGGGGCGATCCAGCTCCTACGAGCAGTACTTC,CASGLVQYRGRSSSYEQYF
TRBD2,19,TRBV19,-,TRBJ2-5,TGTGCCAGTAGTATGTCCTTACCTCAAAGCGGGAGTGACGGAGAGACCCAGTACTTC,CASSMSLPQSGSDGETQYF